This T cell receptor (beta chain) was captured by sequencing in a study of cytomegalovirus exposure and HLA in healthy donors. Study-wide results and limits: According to a subsequent analysis, TCR clusters from the first cohort were inclined to appear together in the roughly 130 validation repertoires. Many donors carried some public TCRs, although rarity characterized most TCR sequences. The authors listed around 150 TCR beta chains as cytomegalovirus-associated.

Profiling relied on immunoSEQ multiplex PCR, and the TCRdb table lists in-frame clones only, not all of them. The repertoire holds roughly 150,000 clones, roughly nine tenths seen once, with about 0.7% in the top ten. Details on this clone: Its antigen is currently unknown.

The CDR3 contains 14 residues. Per the germline V gene, CDR1 is SGDLS and CDR2 is YYNGEE. Trimming took 3 bases from V and 0 from J; bases not matched to a gene: 1. The TCR was taken from a man younger than 35 in good health and CMV-seronegative. The sequenced sample consisted of PBMCs. The V and J genes are TRBV9 and TRBJ1-1; 8 bases are a match to TRBD1. CDR3 residues: CASSGQGLNTEAFF. The CDR3 bases are TGTGCCAGCAGCGGACAGGGGTTGAACACTGAAGCTTTCTTT.